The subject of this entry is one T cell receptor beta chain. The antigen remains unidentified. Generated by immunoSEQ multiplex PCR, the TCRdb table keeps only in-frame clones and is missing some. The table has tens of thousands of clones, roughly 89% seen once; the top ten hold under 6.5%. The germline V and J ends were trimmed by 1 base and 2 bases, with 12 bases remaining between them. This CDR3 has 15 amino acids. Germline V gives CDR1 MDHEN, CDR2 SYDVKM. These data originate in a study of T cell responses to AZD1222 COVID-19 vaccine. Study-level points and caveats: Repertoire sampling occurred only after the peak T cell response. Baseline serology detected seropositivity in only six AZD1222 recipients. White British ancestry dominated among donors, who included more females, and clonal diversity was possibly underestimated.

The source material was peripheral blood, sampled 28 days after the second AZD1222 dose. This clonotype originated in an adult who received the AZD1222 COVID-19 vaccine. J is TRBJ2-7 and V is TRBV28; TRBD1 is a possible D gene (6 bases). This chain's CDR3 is CASSLSQGAPYEQYF. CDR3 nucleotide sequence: TGTGCCAGCAGTTTATCACAGGGAGCCCCCTACGAGCAGTACTTC.